The 15 T cell receptor beta chains below come from one sample, sequenced in a study of shared clonotypes between healthy human individuals. The repertoire was sequenced with immunoSEQ multiplex PCR; TCRdb's copy has only in-frame clones and lacks some. The sample shows 2 million or so clones, approximately 94% of them seen only once. Naive CD8 isolation took CD45RO-negative cells positively selected for CCR7 and excluded terminally differentiated effector memory CD45RA+ cells. The sample consisted of naive CD8+ T cells sorted from blood. The receptors derive from a man younger than 35 in good health.

The gene calls are TRBV7-9 and TRBJ2-7, with 8 bases lining up with TRBD1. Germline V gene sequence: CDR1 SEHNR, CDR2 FQNEAQ (reference sequence). This CDR3 region has 14 residues. After removal of 3 bases from V and 5 bases from J, the junction contained 6 bases not matched to a gene. As DNA, the CDR3 is TGTGCCAGCAGCTTCGACAGGGGCGTAGACGAGCAGTACTTC. Its protein is CASSFDRGVDEQYF.

This sequence joins TRBV2 and TRBJ2-3; 7 nucleotides match TRBD1. The CDR3 spans 16 residues. Germline trimming cut 3 bases from V and 5 bases from J; bases unmatched to any gene: 11. The V gene's germline CDR1 is SNHLY and CDR2 FYNNEI. In DNA, the CDR3 is TGTGCCAGCAGTGAGCGGCAGGGGGTCTTCCTAGATACGCAGTATTTT. Protein sequence: CASSERQGVFLDTQYF.

The gene calls are TRBV7-9 and TRBJ2-3, with 9 bases identical to TRBD1. The CDR3 has 16 amino acids. The germline V gene has CDR1 SEHNR and CDR2 FQNEAQ (reference sequence). V was pared by 5 bases and J by 5 bases, with 11 bases of the junction left unmatched. CDR3 region: CASSPNTGTGRDTQYF. The CDR3, as DNA: TGTGCCAGCAGCCCGAACACCGGGACAGGGCGAGATACGCAGTATTTT.

This clone was counted once. The rearrangement links TRBV7-9 to TRBJ1-5; 8 nucleotides line up with TRBD1. V gave up 6 bases and J gave up 2 bases; unmatched junction bases: 6. The length of the CDR3 is 15 residues. CDR1 SEHNR and CDR2 FQNEAQ come from the germline V gene (reference sequence). CDR3 in DNA: TGTGCCAGCAGTCATGGACAGGGCGGCAATCAGCCCCAGCATTTT. It yields the protein CASSHGQGGNQPQHF. Supplemented by reference TRBV7-9 and TRBJ1-5, the full variable domain reads DTGVSQNPRHKITKRGQNVTFRCDPISEHNRLYWYRQTLGQGPEFLTYFQNEAQLEKSRLLSDRFSAERPKGSFSTLEIQRTEQGDSAMYLCASSHGQGGNQPQHFGDGTRLSIL.

This chain uses TRBV10-3 with TRBJ2-7, with D possibly being TRBD1 or TRBD2 (6 bases each). V lost 8 bases and J lost 5, with 16 bases in between. The CDR3 sequence is 13 residues long. Germline-derived CDR1 and CDR2 are ENHRY and SYGVKD. This chain's CDR3 is CAIWGGQLDEQYF. CDR3 nucleotide sequence: TGTGCCATCTGGGGAGGACAGCTGGACGAGCAGTACTTC.

The J gene is TRBJ2-3, the V gene TRBV7-9; D may be TRBD2 (5 bases). V was clipped by 0 bases and J by 1 base, with 11 bases between them. CDR3 length equals 16 residues. CDR1 SEHNR and CDR2 FQNEAQ come from the germline V gene (reference sequence). The CDR3: CASSLAEVPGTDTQYF. The DNA of the CDR3 is TGTGCCAGCAGCTTAGCGGAGGTCCCGGGCACAGATACGCAGTATTTT.

This clone was picked up a small number of times. The chain employs TRBV30 and TRBJ1-5; D is uncertain. The CDR3 consists of 13 residues. The V end lost 1 base, the J end lost 5 bases, and 9 bases lay between the germline ends. CDR1 is GTSNPN and CDR2 is SVGIG in the germline V gene (reference sequence). In DNA form, the CDR3 reads TGTGCCTGGAGTGATAGAACAGATCAGCCCCAGCATTTT. Protein: CAWSDRTDQPQHF.

Note on this clone: Other DNA sequences within the sample encode an identical CDR3. For the CDR3, the DNA is TGTGCCAGCAGCGTAGACGGTGTTCGGGATACGCAGTATTTT. Its protein product is CASSVDGVRDTQYF. This chain joins TRBV9 and TRBJ2-3; D is uncertain. Germline CDR1 SGDLS, CDR2 YYNGEE. The CDR3 is 14 residues long. The V gene lost 0 bases and the J gene lost 6 bases, with 11 bases spanning the gap.

The J gene is TRBJ2-6, the V gene TRBV5-6; 7 bases fit TRBD2. Germline-derived CDR1 and CDR2 are SGHDT and YYEEEE. CDR3 length: 18 amino acids. V lost 0 bases and J lost 0; bases outside the gene matches: 6. This CDR3 is CASSLAGGSNSGANVLTF. The CDR3 coding sequence is TGTGCCAGCAGCTTGGCCGGGGGGAGTAACTCTGGGGCCAACGTCCTGACTTTC.

V usage is TRBV9 and J usage is TRBJ2-3; either TRBD1 or TRBD2 may fit D (5 bases each). Looked up from germline, CDR1 is SGDLS and CDR2 is YYNGEE. V lost 3 bases to trimming and J lost 3 bases, with 14 bases between them. This CDR3 comprises 15 residues. DNA for the CDR3: TGTGCCAGCAGCGCGGAGCCGGGACGGACAGATACGCAGTATTTT. Translating it yields CASSAEPGRTDTQYF. The full variable domain, its missing parts supplied by reference TRBV9 and TRBJ2-3, is DSGVTQTPKHLITATGQRVTLRCSPRSGDLSVYWYQQSLDQGLQFLIQYYNGEERAKGNILERFSAQQFPDLHSELNLSSLELGDSALYFCASSAEPGRTDTQYFGPGTRLTVL.

The rearrangement links TRBV2 to TRBJ2-1; 12 bases are shared with TRBD1. Germline CDR1 reads SNHLY; CDR2 reads FYNNEI. Trimming cost V 10 bases and J 5 bases; bases outside gene matches: 6. CDR3 length: 14 residues. Here the CDR3 reads CATSRDRGHNEQFF. The CDR3 bases are TGTGCCACCTCCCGGGACAGGGGGCACAATGAGCAGTTCTTC.

V is TRBV6-6 and J is TRBJ1-5, with unresolved D. The germline gives CDR1 MNHNY, CDR2 SVGAGI (reference sequence). The CDR3 runs 13 residues. V was pared by 10 bases and J by 4 bases, with 14 bases between. Here the CDR3 reads CATTSALNQPQHF. As DNA, the CDR3 is TGTGCCACTACCTCCGCCCTGAATCAGCCCCAGCATTTT.

The V gene is TRBV6-1, the J gene TRBJ1-6; 11 nucleotides match TRBD1. The V gene's germline CDR1 is MNHNS and CDR2 SASEGT. The V and J ends lost 3 bases and 13 bases, in that order; junction bases with no gene match: 11. CDR3 size: 16 residues. CDR3 sequence (DNA): TGTGCCAGCAGTGACCCCGGACAGGGGGCGGTTTCTCCCCTCCACTTT. It yields the protein CASSDPGQGAVSPLHF.

The chain is built from TRBV28 and TRBJ2-5, with a weak D call TRBD2 (5 bases). CDR1 is MDHEN, CDR2 SYDVKM, per germline. The V end lost 3 bases, the J end lost 2 bases, and 7 bases lay between the germline ends. CDR3 length equals 13 residues. CDR3 region: CASSFPGQETQYF. CDR3 sequence (DNA): TGTGCCAGCAGTTTTCCGGGGCAAGAGACCCAGTACTTC.

The V gene is TRBV19, the J gene TRBJ1-1; no clear D. V shed 4 bases and J shed 3 bases, with 6 bases lying between them. Germline CDR1 is LNHDA and CDR2 is SQIVND (reference sequence). The CDR3 is 12 residues long. Here the CDR3 reads CASSSWDTEAFF. CDR3 nucleotides: TGTGCCAGTAGTAGCTGGGACACTGAAGCTTTCTTT.